The 4 T cell receptor beta chains below were found in one sample sequenced in a study of blood T cell repertoires in COVID-19. The method was immunoSEQ multiplex PCR; TCRdb's version includes in-frame clones alone and lacks a portion of them. Among 90,000 to 140,000 clones listed, about 85% were seen once. Source material: peripheral blood. The receptor source for this set is a man aged 45-65 years with acute or convalescent COVID-19.

The V call is TRBV3-1 (or the pseudogene TRBV3-2), the J call TRBJ2-3; D might be TRBD2 (6 bases). The CDR3 loop spans 15 amino acids. The V end lost 4 bases, the J end lost 5 bases, and 16 bases lay between the germline ends. Looked up from germline, CDR1 is LGHDT and CDR2 is YNNKEL (reference sequence). DNA of the CDR3: TGTGCCAGCAGCCGCGCTAGCGCGAACGTAGATACGCAGTATTTT. Its protein product is CASSRASANVDTQYF.

The chain links TRBV24-1 to TRBJ1-1, with TRBD1 matching over 9 bases. Germline CDR1 is KGHDR and CDR2 is SFDVKD. After removal of 4 bases from V and 12 bases from J, the junction contained 8 bases not matched to a gene. This CDR3 is 13 amino acids long. CDR3 sequence reads: CATSDPQGAGTFF. For the CDR3, the DNA is TGTGCCACCAGTGACCCACAGGGGGCTGGAACTTTCTTT.

This clone occurred once. The chain carries TRBV29-1 and TRBJ2-1; 10 nucleotides line up with TRBD1. The CDR3 has 12 amino acids. Germline CDR1 reads SQVTM; CDR2 reads ANQGSEA. Trimming removed 7 bases from V and 10 bases from J; junction bases left unmatched: 7. DNA for the CDR3: TGCAGCGCCCGGGACAGGGGCGCCGAGCAGTTCTTC. It specifies CSARDRGAEQFF.

This chain uses TRBV7-6 with TRBJ2-1, with D perhaps TRBD1 (6 bases). Germline CDR1 reads SGHVS; CDR2 reads FNYEAQ. V was cut by 2 bases and J by 5 bases, with 22 bases left in between. The CDR3 totals 18 residues. The CDR3 loop is CASSLRSTVAGVHNEQFF. CDR3 coding DNA: TGTGCCAGCAGCTTACGCTCGACTGTAGCAGGGGTTCACAATGAGCAGTTCTTC.